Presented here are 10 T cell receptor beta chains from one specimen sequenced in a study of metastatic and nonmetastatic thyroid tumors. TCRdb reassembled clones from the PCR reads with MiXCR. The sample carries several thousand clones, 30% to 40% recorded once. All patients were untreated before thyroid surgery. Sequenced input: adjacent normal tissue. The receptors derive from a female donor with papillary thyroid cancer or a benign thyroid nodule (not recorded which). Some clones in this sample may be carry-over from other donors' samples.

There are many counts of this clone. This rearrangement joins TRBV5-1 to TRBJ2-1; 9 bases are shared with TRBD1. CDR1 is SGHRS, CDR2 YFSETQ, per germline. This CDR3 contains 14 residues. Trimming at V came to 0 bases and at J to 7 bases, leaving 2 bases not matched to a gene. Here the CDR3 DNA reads TGCGCCAGCAGCTTGGAGGACAGGGGTAATGAGCAGTTCTTC. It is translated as CASSLEDRGNEQFF.

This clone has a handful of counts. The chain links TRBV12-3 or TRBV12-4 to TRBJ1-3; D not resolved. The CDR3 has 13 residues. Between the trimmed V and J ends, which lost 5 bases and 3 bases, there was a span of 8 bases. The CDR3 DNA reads TGTGCCAGCAGTACATTAAGTGGAAACACCATATATTTT. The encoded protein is CASSTLSGNTIYF.

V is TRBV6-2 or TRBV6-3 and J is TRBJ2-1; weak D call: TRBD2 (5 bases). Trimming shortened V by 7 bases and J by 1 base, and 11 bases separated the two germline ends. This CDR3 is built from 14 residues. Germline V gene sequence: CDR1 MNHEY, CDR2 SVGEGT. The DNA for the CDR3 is TGTGCCAGCACACGGGAAGGGTCCTACAATGAGCAGTTCTTC. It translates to CASTREGSYNEQFF.

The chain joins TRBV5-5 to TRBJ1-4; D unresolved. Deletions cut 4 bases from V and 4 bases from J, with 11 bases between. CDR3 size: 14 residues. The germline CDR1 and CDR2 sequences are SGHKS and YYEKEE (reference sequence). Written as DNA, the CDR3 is TGTGCCAGCAGCCTTGAAGGGATTAATGAAAAACTGTTTTTT. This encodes CASSLEGINEKLFF.

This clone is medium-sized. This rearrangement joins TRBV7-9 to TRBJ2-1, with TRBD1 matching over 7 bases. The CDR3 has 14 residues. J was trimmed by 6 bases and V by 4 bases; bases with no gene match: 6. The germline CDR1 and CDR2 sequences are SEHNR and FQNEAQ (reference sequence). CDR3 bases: TGTGCCAGCAGCTACGGACAGGTTTTCAATGAGCAGTTCTTC. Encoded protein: CASSYGQVFNEQFF.

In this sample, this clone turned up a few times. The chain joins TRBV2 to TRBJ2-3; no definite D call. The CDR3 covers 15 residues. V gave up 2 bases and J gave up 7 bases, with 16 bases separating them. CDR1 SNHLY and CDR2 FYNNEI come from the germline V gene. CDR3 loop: CASSELPPGVYTQYF. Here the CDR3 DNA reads TGTGCCAGCAGTGAACTCCCCCCCGGTGTATATACGCAGTATTTT.

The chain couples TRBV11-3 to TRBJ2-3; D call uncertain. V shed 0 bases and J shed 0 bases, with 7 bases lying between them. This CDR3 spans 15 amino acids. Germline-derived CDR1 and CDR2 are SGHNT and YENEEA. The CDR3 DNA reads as TGTGCCAGCAGCTTAGACTCAGAGAGCACAGATACGCAGTATTTT. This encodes CASSLDSESTDTQYF.

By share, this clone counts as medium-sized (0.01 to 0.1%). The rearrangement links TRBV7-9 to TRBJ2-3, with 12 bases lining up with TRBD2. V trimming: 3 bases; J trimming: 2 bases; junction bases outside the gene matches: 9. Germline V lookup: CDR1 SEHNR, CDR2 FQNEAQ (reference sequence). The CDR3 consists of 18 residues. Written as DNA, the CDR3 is TGTGCCAGCAGCTTTTCTGGGACTAGCGGGCCCTACACAGATACGCAGTATTTT. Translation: CASSFSGTSGPYTDTQYF.

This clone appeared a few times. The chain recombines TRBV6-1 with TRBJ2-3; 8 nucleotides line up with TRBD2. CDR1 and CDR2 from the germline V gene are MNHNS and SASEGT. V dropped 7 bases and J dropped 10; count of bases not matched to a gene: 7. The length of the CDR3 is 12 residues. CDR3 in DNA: TGTGCCAGCATCGGAGAGACTAGCGCGCAGTATTTT. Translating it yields CASIGETSAQYF.

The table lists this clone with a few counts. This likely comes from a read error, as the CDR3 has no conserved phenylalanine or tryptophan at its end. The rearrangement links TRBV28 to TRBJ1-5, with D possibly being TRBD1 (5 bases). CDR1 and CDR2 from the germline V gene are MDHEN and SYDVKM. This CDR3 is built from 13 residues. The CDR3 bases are TGTGCCGTGGAGGCAGGGAGCAATCAGACCCAGCATCTT. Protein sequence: CAVEAGSNQTQHL.